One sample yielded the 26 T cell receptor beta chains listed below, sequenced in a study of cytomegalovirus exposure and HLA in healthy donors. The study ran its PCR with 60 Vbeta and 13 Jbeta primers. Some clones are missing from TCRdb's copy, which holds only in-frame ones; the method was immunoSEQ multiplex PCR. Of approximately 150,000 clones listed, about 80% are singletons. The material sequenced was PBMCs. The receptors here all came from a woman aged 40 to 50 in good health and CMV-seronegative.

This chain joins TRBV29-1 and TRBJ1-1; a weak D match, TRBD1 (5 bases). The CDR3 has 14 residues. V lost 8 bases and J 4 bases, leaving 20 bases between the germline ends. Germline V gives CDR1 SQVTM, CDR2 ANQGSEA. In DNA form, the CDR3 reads TGCAGCTTGGGCAAGGGGCAGAAGGGCACTGAAGCTTTCTTT. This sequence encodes CSLGKGQKGTEAFF.

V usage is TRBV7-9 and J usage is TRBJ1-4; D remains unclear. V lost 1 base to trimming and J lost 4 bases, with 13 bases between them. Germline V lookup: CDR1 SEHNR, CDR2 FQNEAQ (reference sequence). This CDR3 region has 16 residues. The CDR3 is CASSLVIGVNNEKLFF. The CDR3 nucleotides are TGTGCCAGCAGCTTAGTTATCGGGGTAAATAATGAAAAACTGTTTTTT.

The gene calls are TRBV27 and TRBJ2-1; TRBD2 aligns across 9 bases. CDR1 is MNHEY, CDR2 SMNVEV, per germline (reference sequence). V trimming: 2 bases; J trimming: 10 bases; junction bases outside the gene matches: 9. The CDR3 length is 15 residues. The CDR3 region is CASSLVGGGAREQFF. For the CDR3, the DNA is TGTGCCAGCAGTTTAGTCGGCGGGGGGGCTCGGGAGCAGTTCTTC.

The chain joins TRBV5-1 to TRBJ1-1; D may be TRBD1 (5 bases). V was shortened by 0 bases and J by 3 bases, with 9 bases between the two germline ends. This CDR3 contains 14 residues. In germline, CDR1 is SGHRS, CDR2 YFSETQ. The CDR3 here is CASSLDGGDTEAFF. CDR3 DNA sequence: TGCGCCAGCAGCTTGGACGGGGGAGACACTGAAGCTTTCTTT.

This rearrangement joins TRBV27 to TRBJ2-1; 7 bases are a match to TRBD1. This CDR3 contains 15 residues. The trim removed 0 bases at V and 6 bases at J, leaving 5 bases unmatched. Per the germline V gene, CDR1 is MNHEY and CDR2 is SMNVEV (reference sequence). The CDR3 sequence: CASSLSSRGFNEQFF. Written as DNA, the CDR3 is TGTGCCAGCAGTTTATCGAGCAGGGGGTTCAATGAGCAGTTCTTC.

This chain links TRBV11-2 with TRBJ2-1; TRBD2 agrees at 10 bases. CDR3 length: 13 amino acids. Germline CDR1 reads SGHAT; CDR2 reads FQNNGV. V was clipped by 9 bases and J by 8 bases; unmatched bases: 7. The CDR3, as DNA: TGTGCCAGTCATCTAGCGGGAGTTGATGAGCAGTTCTTC. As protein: CASHLAGVDEQFF.

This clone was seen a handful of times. The DNA for the CDR3 is TGTGCCAGCAGCTTAGTAGGGTCCAGGACAGGGGGACATGAGCAGTTCTTC. Translated: CASSLVGSRTGGHEQFF. The J gene is TRBJ2-1, the V gene TRBV11-2; 10 nucleotides agree with TRBD1. The CDR3 has 17 residues. V lost 1 base, J lost 8 bases, and 11 bases stayed unmatched. The V gene's germline CDR1 is SGHAT and CDR2 FQNNGV. Based on the CDR3 plus reference TRBV11-2 and TRBJ2-1, the full variable domain is EAGVAQSPRYKIIEKRQSVAFWCNPISGHATLYWYQQILGQGPKLLIQFQNNGVVDDSQLPKDRFSAERLKGVDSTLKIQPAKLEDSAVYLCASSLVGSRTGGHEQFFGPGTRLTVL.

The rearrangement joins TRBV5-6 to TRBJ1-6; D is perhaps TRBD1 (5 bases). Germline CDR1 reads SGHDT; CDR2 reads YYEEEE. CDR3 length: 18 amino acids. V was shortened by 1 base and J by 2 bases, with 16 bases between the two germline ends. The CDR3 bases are TGTGCCAGCAGCTTGACTCAGGGAGGGGCGACCTATAATTCACCCCTCCACTTT. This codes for CASSLTQGGATYNSPLHF.

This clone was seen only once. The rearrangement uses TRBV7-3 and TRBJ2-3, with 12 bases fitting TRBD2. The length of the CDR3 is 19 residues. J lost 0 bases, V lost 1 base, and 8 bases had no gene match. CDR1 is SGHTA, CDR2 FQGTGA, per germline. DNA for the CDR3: TGTGCCAGCAGCTTAATGGCTAGCGGGGGGGTGCCTAGCACAGATACGCAGTATTTT. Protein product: CASSLMASGGVPSTDTQYF. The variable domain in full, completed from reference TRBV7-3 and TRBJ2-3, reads GAGVSQTPSNKVTEKGKYVELRCDPISGHTALYWYRQSLGQGPEFLIYFQGTGAADDSGLPNDRFFAVRPEGSVSTLKIQRTERGDSAVYLCASSLMASGGVPSTDTQYFGPGTRLTVL.

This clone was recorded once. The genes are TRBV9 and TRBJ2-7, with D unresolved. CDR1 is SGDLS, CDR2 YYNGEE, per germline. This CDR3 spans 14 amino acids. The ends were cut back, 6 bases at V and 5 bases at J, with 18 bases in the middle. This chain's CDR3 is CASTPSSVPDEQYF. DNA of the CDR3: TGTGCCAGCACCCCGTCATCAGTACCTGACGAGCAGTACTTC.

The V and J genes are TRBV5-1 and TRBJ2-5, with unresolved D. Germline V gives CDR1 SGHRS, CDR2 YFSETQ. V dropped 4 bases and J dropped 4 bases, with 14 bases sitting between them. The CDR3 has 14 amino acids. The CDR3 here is CASSPANSAETQYF. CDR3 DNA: TGCGCCAGCAGCCCAGCGAATTCTGCAGAGACCCAGTACTTC.

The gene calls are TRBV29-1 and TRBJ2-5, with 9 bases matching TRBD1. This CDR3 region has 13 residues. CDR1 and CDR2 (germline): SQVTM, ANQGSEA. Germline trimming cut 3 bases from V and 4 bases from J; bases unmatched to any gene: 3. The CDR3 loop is CSVDVGQGETQYF. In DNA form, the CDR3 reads TGCAGCGTTGACGTGGGACAGGGAGAGACCCAGTACTTC.

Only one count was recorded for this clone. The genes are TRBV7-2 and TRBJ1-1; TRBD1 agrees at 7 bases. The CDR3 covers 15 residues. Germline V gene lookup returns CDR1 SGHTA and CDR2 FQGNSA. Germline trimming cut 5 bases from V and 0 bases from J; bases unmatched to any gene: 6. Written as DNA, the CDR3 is TGTGCCAGCAGCCCCCTTGACAGGGTGAACACTGAAGCTTTCTTT. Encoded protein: CASSPLDRVNTEAFF.

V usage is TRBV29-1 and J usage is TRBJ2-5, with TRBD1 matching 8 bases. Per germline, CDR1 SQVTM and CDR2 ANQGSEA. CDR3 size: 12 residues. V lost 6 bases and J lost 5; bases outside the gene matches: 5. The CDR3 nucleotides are TGCAGCGTACAGGGGGAAGAGGAGACCCAGTACTTC. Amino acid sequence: CSVQGEEETQYF.

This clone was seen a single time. CDR3 loop: CASSHAGGGYTF. The CDR3 region has the DNA TGTGCCAGTAGTCATGCAGGGGGTGGCTACACCTTC. This chain joins TRBV19 and TRBJ1-2; 7 nucleotides agree with TRBD1. Germline assignment: CDR1 LNHDA and CDR2 SQIVND (reference sequence). The CDR3 covers 12 residues. V lost 5 bases and J lost 7; bases outside the gene matches: 4.

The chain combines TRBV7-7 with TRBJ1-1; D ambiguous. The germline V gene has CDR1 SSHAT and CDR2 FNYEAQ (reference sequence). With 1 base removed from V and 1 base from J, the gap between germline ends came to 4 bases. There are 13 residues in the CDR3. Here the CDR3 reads CASSLERNTEAFF. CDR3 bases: TGTGCCAGCAGCTTAGAGAGGAACACTGAAGCTTTCTTT.

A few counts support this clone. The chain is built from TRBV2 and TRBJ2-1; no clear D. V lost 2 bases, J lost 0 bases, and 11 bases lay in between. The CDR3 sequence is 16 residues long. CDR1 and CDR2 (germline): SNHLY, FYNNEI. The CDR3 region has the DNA TGTGCCAGCAGTGAAAGCCGGGTAAGCTCCTACAATGAGCAGTTCTTC. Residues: CASSESRVSSYNEQFF.

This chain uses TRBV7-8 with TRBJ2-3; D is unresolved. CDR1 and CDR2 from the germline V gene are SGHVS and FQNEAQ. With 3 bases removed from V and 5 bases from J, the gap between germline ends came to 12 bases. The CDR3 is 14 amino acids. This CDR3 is CASSFGLVGDTQYF. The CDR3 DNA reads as TGTGCCAGCAGCTTCGGGTTGGTCGGAGATACGCAGTATTTT.

The CDR3 sequence: CASIPPSSSGEIQETQYF. For the CDR3, the DNA is TGTGCCAGCATCCCCCCTTCGAGTAGCGGCGAAATCCAAGAGACCCAGTACTTC. The rearrangement joins TRBV9 to TRBJ2-5; D possibly corresponds to TRBD2 (6 bases). The CDR3 length is 18 residues. Trimming took off 6 bases at V and 1 base at J, with 25 bases between the two ends. CDR1 is SGDLS, CDR2 YYNGEE, per germline.

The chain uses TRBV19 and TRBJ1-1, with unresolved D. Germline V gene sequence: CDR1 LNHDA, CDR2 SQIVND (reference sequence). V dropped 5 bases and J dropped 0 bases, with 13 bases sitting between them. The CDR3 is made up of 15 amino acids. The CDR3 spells CASSAGLIMNTEAFF. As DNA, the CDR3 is TGTGCCAGTAGTGCCGGACTAATCATGAACACTGAAGCTTTCTTT.

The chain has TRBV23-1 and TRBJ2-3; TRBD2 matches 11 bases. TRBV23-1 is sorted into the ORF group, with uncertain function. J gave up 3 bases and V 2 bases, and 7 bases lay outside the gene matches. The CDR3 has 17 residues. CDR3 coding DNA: TGCGCCAGCAGTCAAAGGGTAGCGGGGGGGAGGACAGATACGCAGTATTTT. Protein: CASSQRVAGGRTDTQYF.

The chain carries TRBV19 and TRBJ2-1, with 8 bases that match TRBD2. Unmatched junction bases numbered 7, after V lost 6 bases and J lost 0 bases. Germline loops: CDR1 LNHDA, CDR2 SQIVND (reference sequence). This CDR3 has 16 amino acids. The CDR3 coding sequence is TGTGCCAGTAGCGGGAGGGCCTCTAGCTCCTACAATGAGCAGTTCTTC. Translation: CASSGRASSSYNEQFF.

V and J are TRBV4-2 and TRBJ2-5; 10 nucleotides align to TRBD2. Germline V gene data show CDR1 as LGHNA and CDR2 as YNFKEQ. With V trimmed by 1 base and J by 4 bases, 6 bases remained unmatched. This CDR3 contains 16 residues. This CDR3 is CASSQVSGRSGETQYF. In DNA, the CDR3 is TGTGCCAGCAGCCAAGTTAGCGGGAGGTCAGGAGAGACCCAGTACTTC.

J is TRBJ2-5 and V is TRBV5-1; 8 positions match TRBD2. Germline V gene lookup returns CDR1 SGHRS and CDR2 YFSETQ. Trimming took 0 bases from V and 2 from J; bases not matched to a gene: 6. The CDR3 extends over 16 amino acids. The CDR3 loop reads CASSLVGGAYQETQYF. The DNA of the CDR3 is TGCGCCAGCAGCTTGGTCGGGGGGGCATATCAAGAGACCCAGTACTTC. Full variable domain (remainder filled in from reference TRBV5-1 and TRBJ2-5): KAGVTQTPRYLIKTRGQQVTLSCSPISGHRSVSWYQQTPGQGLQFLFEYFSETQRNKGNFPGRFSGRQFSNSRSEMNVSTLELGDSALYLCASSLVGGAYQETQYFGPGTRLLVL.

The DNA of the CDR3 is TGTGCCAGCAGCTTAGGCGGGGGGGACGCCAATGAGCAGTTCTTC. Protein sequence: CASSLGGGDANEQFF. V and J are TRBV11-3 and TRBJ2-1; 9 bases fit TRBD2. CDR1 SGHNT and CDR2 YENEEA come from the germline V gene. The trim removed 1 base at V and 6 bases at J, leaving 4 bases unmatched. The CDR3 consists of 15 residues. Together with reference TRBV11-3 and TRBJ2-1, the CDR3 gives the full variable domain: EAGVVQSPRYKIIEKKQPVAFWCNPISGHNTLYWYLQNLGQGPELLIRYENEEAVDDSQLPKDRFSAERLKGVDSTLKIQPAELGDSAVYLCASSLGGGDANEQFFGPGTRLTVL.

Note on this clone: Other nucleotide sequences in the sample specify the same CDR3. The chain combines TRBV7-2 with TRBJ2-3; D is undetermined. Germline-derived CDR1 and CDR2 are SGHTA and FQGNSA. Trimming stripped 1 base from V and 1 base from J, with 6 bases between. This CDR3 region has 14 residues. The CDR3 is CASSLVSGTDTQYF. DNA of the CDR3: TGTGCCAGCAGCTTAGTGTCCGGCACAGATACGCAGTATTTT.